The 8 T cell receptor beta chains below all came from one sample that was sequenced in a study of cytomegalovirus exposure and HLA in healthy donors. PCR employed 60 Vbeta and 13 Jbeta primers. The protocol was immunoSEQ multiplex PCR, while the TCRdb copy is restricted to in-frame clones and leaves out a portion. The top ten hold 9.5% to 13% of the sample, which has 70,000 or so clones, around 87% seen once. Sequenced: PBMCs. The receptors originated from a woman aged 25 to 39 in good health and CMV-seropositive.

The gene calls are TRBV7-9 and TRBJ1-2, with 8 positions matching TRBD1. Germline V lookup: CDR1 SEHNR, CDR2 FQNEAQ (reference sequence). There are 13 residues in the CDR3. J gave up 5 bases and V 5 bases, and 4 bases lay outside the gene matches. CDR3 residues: CASSRDRMYGYTF. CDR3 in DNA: TGTGCCAGCAGCCGGGACAGGATGTATGGCTACACCTTC.

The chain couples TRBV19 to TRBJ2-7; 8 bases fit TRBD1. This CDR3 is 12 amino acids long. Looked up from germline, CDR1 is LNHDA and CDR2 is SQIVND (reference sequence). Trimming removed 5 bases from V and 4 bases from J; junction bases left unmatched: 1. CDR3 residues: CASSDRGYEQYF. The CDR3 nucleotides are TGTGCCAGTAGTGACAGGGGATACGAGCAGTACTTC.

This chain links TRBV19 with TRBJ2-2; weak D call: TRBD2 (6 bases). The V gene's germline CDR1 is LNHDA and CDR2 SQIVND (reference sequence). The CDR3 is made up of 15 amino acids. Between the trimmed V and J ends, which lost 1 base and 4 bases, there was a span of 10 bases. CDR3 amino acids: CASSIGRAGTGELFF. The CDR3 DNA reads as TGTGCCAGTAGTATAGGGCGAGCGGGCACCGGGGAGCTGTTTTTT.

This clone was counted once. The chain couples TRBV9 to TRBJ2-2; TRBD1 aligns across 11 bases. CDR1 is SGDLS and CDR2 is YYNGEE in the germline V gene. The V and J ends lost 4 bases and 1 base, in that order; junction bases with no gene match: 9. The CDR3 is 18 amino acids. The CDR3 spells CASSHFGTGGRNTGELFF. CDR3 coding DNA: TGTGCCAGCAGCCATTTCGGGACAGGGGGACGGAACACCGGGGAGCTGTTTTTT.

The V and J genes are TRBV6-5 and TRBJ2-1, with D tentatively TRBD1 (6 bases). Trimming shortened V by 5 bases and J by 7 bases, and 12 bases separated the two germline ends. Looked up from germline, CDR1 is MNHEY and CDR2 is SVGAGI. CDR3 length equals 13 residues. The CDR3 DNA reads TGTGCCAGCAGTCTAGACAGGAGTAATGAGCAGTTCTTC. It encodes CASSLDRSNEQFF.

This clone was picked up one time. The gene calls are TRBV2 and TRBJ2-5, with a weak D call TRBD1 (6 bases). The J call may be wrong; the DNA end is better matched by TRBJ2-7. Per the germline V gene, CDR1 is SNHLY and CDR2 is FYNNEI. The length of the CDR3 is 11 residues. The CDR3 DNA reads TGTGCCTGGAGCAGGGGCTACGAGCAGTACTTC. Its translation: CAWSRGYEQYF.

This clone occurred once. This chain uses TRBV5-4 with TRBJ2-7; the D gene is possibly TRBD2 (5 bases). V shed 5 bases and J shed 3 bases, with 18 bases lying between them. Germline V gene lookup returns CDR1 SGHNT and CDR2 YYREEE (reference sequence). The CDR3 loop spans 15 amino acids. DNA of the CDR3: TGTGCCAGCAGATCTGATTTGGACTTCCACTACGAGCAGTACTTC. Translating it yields CASRSDLDFHYEQYF.

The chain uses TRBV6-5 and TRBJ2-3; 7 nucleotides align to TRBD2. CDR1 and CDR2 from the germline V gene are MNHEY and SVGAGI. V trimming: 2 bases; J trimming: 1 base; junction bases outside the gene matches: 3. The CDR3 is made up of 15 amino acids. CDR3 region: CASSYEAGGTDTQYF. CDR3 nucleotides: TGTGCCAGCAGTTACGAGGCGGGAGGCACAGATACGCAGTATTTT.